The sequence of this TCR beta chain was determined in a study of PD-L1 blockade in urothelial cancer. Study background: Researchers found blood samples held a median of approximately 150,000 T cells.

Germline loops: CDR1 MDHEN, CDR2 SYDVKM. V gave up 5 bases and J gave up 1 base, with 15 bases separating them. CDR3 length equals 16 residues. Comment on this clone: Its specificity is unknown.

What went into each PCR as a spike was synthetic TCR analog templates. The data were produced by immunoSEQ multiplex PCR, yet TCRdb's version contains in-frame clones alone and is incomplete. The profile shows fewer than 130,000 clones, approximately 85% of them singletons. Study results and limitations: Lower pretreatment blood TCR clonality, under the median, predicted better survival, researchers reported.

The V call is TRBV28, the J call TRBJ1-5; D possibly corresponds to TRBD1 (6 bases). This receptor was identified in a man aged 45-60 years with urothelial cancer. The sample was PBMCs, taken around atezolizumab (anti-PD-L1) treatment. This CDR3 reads CASSPARQASNQPQHF. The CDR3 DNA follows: TGTGCCAGCAGTCCCGCCCGACAGGCCAGCAATCAGCCCCAGCATTTT.